This TCR beta chain emerged from a study of naive and memory T cell subsets (dated by TCRdb to the late 2010s). Regarding the study in general: According to the figure summarizing the samples, there were around 10 blood donors, 7 tuberculin skin test biopsies and 3 saline control biopsies. Skin biopsies were collected from tuberculin skin test sites or from saline-injected control sites and were processed for RNA extraction as previously described. PCR2 was typically performed as a SYBR Green qPCR that was stopped at a set threshold, although end-point PCR (roughly 6 cycles) could be used instead for low-input samples.

There are many counts of this clonotype. Its specific antigen is unknown. No clone much larger than this one lies a single base away; base qualities are absent. The treatment or condition label, as the study defines it: skin biopsy from PPD injection site in Mantoux-positive individual. Using 3' ligation of a UMI-containing oligonucleotide to TCR cDNA, the study laid out a robust and sensitive protocol to amplify, sequence and analyze TCRs. In individuals with a positive Mantoux test, tuberculin skin test biopsies were taken from sites that had been injected with PPD. Total RNA was used without cell sorting and was treated with RQ1 DNase before reverse transcription, with a target input of roughly 1 to 1,100 ng. Skin biopsy and whole blood libraries were made to test pipeline robustness in samples where T cells form a minority population. The paper's findings and limits, for the study overall: Skin biopsy collection and RNA processing details were not given in the paper but referenced to earlier studies. The RNA-based method was acknowledged as potentially sensitive to TCR transcript changes with T cell activation and differentiation. Both types of skin biopsy reportedly yielded TCR sequences, though far more TCRs came from tuberculin skin test sites. The larger number of TCRs found at tuberculin skin test sites was interpreted as T cell infiltration of a delayed type IV hypersensitivity reaction.

To prepare the library, UMI-ligation and nested PCR was applied. The ligated cDNA was amplified in four rounds of PCR with nested alpha and beta constant region primers together with the SP2 primer. TCR RNA was reverse transcribed with SuperScript IV using alpha and beta constant region primers for the blood and skin samples. Using T4 RNA ligase 1, an oligonucleotide carrying both the Illumina SP2 primer and a UMI was ligated onto the 3' end of the cDNA. The 12-nucleotide UMI consisted of two random hexamers with an eight-base spacer between the hexamers to prevent hairpin formation. TCR alpha and beta chain libraries were processed separately from the second PCR onward, with dual indexing for multiplexing. After pooling, the indexed libraries were analyzed by capillary electrophoresis and sequenced on either an Illumina MiSeq or NextSeq. Libraries were spiked with PhiX DNA at about 5-7.5% so that base diversity was increased and cluster recognition was improved. The paper's data handling went like this. UMIs were extracted from read 2 by Demultiplexor and combined with the TCR sequence from read 1, and reads were split according to sample indices. V and J genes and V-J junctions were identified by Decombinator, which gave every TCR a five-part identifier that included V and J deletions. Collapsinator used UMIs to correct sequencing errors and PCR amplification heterogeneity, yielding UMI-based abundance per TCR. CDR3Translator turned identifiers into nucleotide sequence, translated the nucleotide sequence into amino acids, and pulled out CDR3 regions based on terminal motifs. Error-corrected counts of alpha and beta TCRs from blood and skin were compared after being normalized to the amount of input RNA. The public reads were run again by TCRdb, first through fastp at Q25 and then through MiXCR, and only productive beta chains were kept. Entries that share a CDR3 protein sequence are merged under the most common genes and DNA. The authors' filters were not applied to this entry. This sample holds around 35,000 distinct CDR3 sequences; 9.5% to 12% were observed only once. Clones ranked in the top ten supply about 4% of the sample.

Looking up the germline V gene yields CDR1 MGHRA and CDR2 YSYEKL. From the cysteine through the phenylalanine, the CDR3 covers 15 amino acids. Only the CDR3 portion is preserved as DNA: 45 bases, with reading frame beginning at the first base. V and J lose 0 bases and 7 bases, and a span of 12 bases separates them. This sequence was found in an adult in good health. Source: skin, taken from a tuberculin skin test site. Here the chain combines TRBV4-1 and TRBJ2-2, with TRBD1 as a weak D call on 5 bases. CDR3 protein: CASSQDQGSSGELFF. DNA sequence: TGCGCCAGCAGCCAAGATCAGGGATCTAGCGGGGAGCTGTTTTTT.